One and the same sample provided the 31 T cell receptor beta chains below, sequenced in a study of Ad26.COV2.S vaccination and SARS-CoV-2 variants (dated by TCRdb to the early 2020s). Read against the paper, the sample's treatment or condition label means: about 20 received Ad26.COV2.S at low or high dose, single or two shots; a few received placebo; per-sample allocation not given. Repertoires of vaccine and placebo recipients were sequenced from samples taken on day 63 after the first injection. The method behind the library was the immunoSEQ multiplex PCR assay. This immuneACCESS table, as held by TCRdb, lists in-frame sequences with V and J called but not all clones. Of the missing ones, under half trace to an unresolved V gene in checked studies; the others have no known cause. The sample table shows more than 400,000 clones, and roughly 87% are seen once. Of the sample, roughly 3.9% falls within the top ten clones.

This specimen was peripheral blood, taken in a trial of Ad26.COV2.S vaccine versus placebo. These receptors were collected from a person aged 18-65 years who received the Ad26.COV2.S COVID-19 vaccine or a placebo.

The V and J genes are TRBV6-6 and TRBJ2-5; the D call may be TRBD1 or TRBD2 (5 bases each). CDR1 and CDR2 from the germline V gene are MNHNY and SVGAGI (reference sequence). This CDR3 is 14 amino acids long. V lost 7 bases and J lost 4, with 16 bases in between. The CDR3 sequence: CASNPGTASETQYF. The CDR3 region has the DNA TGTGCCAGCAACCCAGGGACGGCTTCAGAGACCCAGTACTTC.

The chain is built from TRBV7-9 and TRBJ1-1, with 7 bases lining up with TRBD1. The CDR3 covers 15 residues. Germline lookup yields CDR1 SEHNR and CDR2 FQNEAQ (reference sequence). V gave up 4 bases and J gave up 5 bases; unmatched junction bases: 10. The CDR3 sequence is CASSSPQGHLTEAFF. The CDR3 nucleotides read TGTGCCAGCAGCTCACCACAGGGGCACCTGACTGAAGCTTTCTTT.

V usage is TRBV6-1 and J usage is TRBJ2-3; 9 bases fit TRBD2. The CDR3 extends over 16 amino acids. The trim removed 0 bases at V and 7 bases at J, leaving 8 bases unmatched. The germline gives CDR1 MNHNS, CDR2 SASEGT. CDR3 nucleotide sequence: TGTGCCAGCAGTGAAGCGCTTAGGCTAGCGGGGAATACGCAGTATTTT. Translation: CASSEALRLAGNTQYF.

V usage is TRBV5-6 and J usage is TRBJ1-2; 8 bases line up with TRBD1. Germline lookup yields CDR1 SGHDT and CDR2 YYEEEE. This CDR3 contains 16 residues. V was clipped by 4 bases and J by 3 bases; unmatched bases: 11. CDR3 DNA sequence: TGTGCCAGCAGCCCAAAAAAGGACAGGGAATACTATGGCTACACCTTC. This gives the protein CASSPKKDREYYGYTF.

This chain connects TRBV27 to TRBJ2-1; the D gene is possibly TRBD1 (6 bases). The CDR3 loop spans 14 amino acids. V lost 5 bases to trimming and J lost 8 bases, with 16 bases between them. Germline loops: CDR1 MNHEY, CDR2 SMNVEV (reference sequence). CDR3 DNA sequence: TGTGCCAGCAGTAACCACAGGGTAGGGTATGAGCAGTTCTTC. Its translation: CASSNHRVGYEQFF.

The CDR3 spells CASSRLTGSYGYTF. DNA of the CDR3: TGTGCCAGCAGTCGTCTGACAGGGAGTTATGGCTACACCTTC. The V and J genes are TRBV6-5 and TRBJ1-2, with 7 bases lining up with TRBD1. Germline V lookup: CDR1 MNHEY, CDR2 SVGAGI. The CDR3 length is 14 residues. V was pared by 5 bases and J by 5 bases, with 8 bases of the junction left unmatched.

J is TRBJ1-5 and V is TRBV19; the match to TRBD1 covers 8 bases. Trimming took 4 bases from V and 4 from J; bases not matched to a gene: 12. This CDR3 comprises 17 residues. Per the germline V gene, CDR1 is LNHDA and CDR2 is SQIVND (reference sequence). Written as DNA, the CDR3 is TGTGCCAGTAGTACCCGCAGGGGGCTACCCCTGAATCAGCCCCAGCATTTT. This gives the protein CASSTRRGLPLNQPQHF.

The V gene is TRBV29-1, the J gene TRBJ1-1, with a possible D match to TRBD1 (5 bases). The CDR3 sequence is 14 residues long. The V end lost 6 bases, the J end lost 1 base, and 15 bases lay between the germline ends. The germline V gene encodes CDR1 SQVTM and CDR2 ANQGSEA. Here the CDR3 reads CSVQARQSNTEAFF. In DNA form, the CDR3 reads TGCAGCGTCCAAGCTAGACAGTCGAACACTGAAGCTTTCTTT.

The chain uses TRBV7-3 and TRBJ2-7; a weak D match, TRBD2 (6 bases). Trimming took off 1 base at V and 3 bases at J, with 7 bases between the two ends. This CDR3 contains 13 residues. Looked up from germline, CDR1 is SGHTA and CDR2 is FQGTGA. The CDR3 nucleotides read TGTGCCAGCAGCTTAAGGAGGGGCTACGAGCAGTACTTC. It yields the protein CASSLRRGYEQYF.

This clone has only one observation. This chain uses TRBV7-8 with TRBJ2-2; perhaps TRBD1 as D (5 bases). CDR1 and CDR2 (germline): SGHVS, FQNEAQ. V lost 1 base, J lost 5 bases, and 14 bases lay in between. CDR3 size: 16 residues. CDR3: CASSLGFRRATGELFF. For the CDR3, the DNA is TGTGCCAGCAGCTTAGGGTTCCGCAGGGCTACCGGGGAGCTGTTTTTT.

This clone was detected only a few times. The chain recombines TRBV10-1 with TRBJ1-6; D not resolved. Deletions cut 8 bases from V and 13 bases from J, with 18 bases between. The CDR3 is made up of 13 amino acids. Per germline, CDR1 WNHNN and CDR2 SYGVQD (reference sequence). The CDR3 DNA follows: TGCGCCAGCCCCGGGTCTTCTAAGTTCCCCCTCCACTTT. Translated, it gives CASPGSSKFPLHF.

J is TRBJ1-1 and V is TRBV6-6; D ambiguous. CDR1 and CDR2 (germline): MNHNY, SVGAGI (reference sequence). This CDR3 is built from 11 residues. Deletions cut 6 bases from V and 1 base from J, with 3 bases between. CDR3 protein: CASSRNTEAFF. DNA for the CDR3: TGTGCCAGCAGCCGGAACACTGAAGCTTTCTTT.

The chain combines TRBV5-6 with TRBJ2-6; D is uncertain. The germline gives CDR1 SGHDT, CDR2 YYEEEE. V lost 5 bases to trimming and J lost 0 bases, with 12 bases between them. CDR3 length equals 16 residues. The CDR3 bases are TGTGCCAGCAGGAATCCGTGGGTCTCTGGGGCCAACGTCCTGACTTTC. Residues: CASRNPWVSGANVLTF.

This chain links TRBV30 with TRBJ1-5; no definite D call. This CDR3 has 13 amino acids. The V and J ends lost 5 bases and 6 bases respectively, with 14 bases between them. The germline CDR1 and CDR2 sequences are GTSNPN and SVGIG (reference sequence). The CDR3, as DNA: TGTGCCTGGGCCGAGAGGGCGAGTCAGCCCCAGCATTTT. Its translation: CAWAERASQPQHF.

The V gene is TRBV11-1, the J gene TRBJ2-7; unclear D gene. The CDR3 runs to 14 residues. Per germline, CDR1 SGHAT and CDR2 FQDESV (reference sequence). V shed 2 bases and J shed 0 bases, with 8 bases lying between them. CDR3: CASSLIRNSYEQYF. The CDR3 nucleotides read TGTGCCAGCAGCTTAATCCGGAACTCCTACGAGCAGTACTTC.

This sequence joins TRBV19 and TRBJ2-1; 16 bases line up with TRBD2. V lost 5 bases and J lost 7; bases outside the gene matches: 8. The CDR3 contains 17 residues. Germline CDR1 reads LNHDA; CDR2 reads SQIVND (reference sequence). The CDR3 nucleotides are TGTGCCAGTAGTCCAAGAGGGACTAGCGGGAGGGTTAATGAGCAGTTCTTC. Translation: CASSPRGTSGRVNEQFF.

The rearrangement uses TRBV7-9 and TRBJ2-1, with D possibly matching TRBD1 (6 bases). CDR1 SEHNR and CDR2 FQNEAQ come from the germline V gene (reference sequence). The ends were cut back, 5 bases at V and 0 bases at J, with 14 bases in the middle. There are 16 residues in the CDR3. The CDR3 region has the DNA TGTGCCAGCAGCACGGGGACATTCAGCTCCTACAATGAGCAGTTCTTC. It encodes CASSTGTFSSYNEQFF.

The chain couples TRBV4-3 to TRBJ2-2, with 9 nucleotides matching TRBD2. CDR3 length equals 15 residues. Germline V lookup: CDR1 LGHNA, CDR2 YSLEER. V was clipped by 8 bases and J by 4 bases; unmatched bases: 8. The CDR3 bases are TGCGCCAGCCGGGCGGGGGGGATCGCCACCGGGGAGCTGTTTTTT. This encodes CASRAGGIATGELFF.

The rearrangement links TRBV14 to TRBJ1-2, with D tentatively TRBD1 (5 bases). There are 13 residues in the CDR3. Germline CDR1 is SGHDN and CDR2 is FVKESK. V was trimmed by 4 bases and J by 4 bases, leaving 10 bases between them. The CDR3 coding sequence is TGTGCCAGCAGCCCACGCACAGGCTATGGCTACACCTTC. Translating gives CASSPRTGYGYTF.

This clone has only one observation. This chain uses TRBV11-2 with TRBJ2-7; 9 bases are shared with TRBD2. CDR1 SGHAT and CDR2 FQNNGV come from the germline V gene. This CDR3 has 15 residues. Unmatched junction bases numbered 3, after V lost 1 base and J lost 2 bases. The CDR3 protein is CASSLAASGTYEQYF. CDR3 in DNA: TGTGCCAGCAGCTTAGCGGCTAGCGGGACCTACGAGCAGTACTTC.

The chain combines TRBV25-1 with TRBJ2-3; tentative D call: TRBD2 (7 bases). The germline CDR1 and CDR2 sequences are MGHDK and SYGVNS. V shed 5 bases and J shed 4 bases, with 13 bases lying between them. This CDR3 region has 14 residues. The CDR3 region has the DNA TGTGCCAGCAGTCTGTGGGGGGGCCCAGATACGCAGTATTTT. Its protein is CASSLWGGPDTQYF.

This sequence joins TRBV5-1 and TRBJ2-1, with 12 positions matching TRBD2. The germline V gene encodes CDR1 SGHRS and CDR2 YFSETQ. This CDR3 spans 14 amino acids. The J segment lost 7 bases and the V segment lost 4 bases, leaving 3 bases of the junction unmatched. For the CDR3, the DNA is TGCGCCAGCAGCACGACTAGCGGGAGAAATGAGCAGTTCTTC. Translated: CASSTTSGRNEQFF.

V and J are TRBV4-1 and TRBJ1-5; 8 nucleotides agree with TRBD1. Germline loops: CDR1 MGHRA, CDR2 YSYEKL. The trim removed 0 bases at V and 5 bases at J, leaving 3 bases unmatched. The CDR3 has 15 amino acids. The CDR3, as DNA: TGCGCCAGCAGCCAAGAGGACAGGGACGATCAGCCCCAGCATTTT. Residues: CASSQEDRDDQPQHF.

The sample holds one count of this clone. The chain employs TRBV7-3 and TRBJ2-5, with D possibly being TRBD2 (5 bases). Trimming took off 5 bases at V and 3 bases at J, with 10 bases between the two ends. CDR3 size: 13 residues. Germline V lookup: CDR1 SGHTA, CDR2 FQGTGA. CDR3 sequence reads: CASSVDYKETQYF. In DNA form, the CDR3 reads TGTGCCAGCAGCGTCGACTACAAAGAGACCCAGTACTTC.

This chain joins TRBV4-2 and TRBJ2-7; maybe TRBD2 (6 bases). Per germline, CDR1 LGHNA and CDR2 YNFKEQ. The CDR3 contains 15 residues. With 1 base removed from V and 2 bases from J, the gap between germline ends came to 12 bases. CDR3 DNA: TGTGCCAGCAGCCAAGCTCTCGGGGAGGCCTACGAGCAGTACTTC. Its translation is CASSQALGEAYEQYF.

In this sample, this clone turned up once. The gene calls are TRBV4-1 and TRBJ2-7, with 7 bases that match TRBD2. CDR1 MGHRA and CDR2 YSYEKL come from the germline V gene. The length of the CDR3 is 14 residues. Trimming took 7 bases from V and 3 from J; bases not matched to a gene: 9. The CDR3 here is CASTRGGGNYEQYF. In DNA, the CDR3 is TGCGCCAGCACCCGAGGCGGGGGAAACTACGAGCAGTACTTC.

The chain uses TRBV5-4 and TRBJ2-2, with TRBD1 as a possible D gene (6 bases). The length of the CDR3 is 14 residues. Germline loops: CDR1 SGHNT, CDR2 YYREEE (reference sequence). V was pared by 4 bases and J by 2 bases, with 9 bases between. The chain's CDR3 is CASSPGHNTGELFF. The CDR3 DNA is TGTGCCAGCAGCCCGGGACATAACACCGGGGAGCTGTTTTTT.

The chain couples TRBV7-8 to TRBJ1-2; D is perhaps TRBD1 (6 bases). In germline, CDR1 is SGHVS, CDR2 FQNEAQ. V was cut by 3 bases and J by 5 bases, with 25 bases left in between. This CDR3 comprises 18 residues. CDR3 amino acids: CASSFSGDIGGSQYGYTF. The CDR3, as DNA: TGTGCCAGCAGCTTCTCGGGGGACATCGGTGGCTCGCAATATGGCTACACCTTC.

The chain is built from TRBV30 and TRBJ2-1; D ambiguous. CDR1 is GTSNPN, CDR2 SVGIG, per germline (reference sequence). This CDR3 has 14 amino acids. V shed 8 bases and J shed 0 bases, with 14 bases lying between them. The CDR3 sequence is CAGSSDSSYNEQFF. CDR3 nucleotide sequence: TGTGCCGGAAGCTCGGATAGCTCCTACAATGAGCAGTTCTTC. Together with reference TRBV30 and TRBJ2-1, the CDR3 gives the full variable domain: SQTIHQWPATLVQPVGSPLSLECTVEGTSNPNLYWYRQAAGRGLQLLFYSVGIGQISSEVPQNLSASRPQDRQFILSSKKLLLSDSGFYLCAGSSDSSYNEQFFGPGTRLTVL.

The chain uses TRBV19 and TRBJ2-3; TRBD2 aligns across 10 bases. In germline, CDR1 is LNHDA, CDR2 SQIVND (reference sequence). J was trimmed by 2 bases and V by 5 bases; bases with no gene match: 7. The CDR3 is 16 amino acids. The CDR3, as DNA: TGTGCCAGTAGTCCCACCGGGACTAGCGTCACAGATACGCAGTATTTT. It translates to CASSPTGTSVTDTQYF.

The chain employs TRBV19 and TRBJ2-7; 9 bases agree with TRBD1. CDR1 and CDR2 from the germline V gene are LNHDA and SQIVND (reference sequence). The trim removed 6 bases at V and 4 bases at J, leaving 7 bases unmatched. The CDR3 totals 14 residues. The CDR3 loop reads CASSSGTGLYEQYF. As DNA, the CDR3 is TGTGCCAGTAGCTCCGGGACAGGGTTATACGAGCAGTACTTC.